The rows below give T cell receptor beta chains drawn from one sample of a study of blood T cells in healthy people across ages. TCRdb independently ran MiXCR on the 5' RACE reads; one entry per CDR3 protein. The data contain about 680,000 distinct CDR3 sequences, about half of them singletons. Sequenced sample: blood. All receptors derive from a woman between 55 and 75 years old in good health. The CDR3 runs from the conserved cysteine through the conserved F or W. The order of the fields is D gene, V gene, clone size, J gene, CDR3 DNA, CDR3 protein. D genes are given only for firm matches. Only some rows state a clone size, as once, few, many or a class for expanded clones.

-,TRBV18,-,TRBJ2-1,TGTGCCAGCTCACCGCTTGGCGCCGATGGTGAGCAGTTCTTC,CASSPLGADGEQFF
-,TRBV20-1,-,TRBJ2-3,TGCAGTGCTAGATCGGGGCAGGGGACTTACGAGCAGTACTTT,CSARSGQGTYEQYF
-,TRBV6-1,-,TRBJ1-2,TGTGCCAGCAGTGCAGGGACAAGGGCCTATGGCTACACCTTC,CASSAGTRAYGYTF
TRBD2,TRBV12-3/TRBV12-4,-,TRBJ2-7,TGTGCCAGCAGTTCGAGCGGGAGCTACGAGCAGGACTTC,CASSSSGSYEQDF
-,TRBV7-2,-,TRBJ1-5,TGTGCCAGCAGCTTAGATGGAAGGGGCAATCAGCCCCAGCATTTT,CASSLDGRGNQPQHF
TRBD1,TRBV5-1,-,TRBJ1-1,TGCGCCAGCAGTCGGGGACAGGGAACTCTGACTGAAGCTTTCTTT,CASSRGQGTLTEAFF
-,TRBV11-2,few,TRBJ2-4,TGTGCCAGCAGCTTAGACATGGACATTCAGTACTTC,CASSLDMDIQYF
TRBD1,TRBV29-1,many,TRBJ2-7,TGCAGCGTAACCGGGACAGACAACGTCGGGTACTTC,CSVTGTDNVGYF
TRBD2,TRBV20-1,-,TRBJ2-7,TGCAGTGCCCAGAGTCGGGGGGACGAGCAGTACTTC,CSAQSRGDEQYF
-,TRBV14,-,TRBJ2-3,TGTGCCAGCAGCCGCGCTAGCCCCACAGATACGCAGTATTTT,CASSRASPTDTQYF
TRBD2,TRBV20-1,-,TRBJ2-7,TGCAGTGCTAGAGATCCAGCGGGAACGCGGAGCTCCTACAATGAGCAGTACTTC,CSARDPAGTRSSYNEQYF
-,TRBV18,few,TRBJ1-2,TGTGCCAGCTCACCACCTCTTAAGCCTAACAATGGCTACACCTTC,CASSPPLKPNNGYTF
TRBD1,TRBV6-2/TRBV6-3,-,TRBJ2-5,TGTGCCAGCAGGACAGGGTGGCAGTTACAAGAGACCCAGTACTTC,CASRTGWQLQETQYF
TRBD1,TRBV28,few,TRBJ2-7,TGTGCCAGCAGTGAACCCGGGACAGGGAGCTACGAGCAGTACTTC,CASSEPGTGSYEQYF
-,TRBV12-3/TRBV12-4,-,TRBJ1-1,TGTGCCAGCAGAACATATCCCGAGAACACTGAAGCTTTCTTT,CASRTYPENTEAFF
TRBD1,TRBV5-1,-,TRBJ2-7,TGCGCCAGCAGGCCGGGACAGGAGTGCGAGGTGTACAACGAGCAGTACTTC,CASRPGQECEVYNEQYF
-,TRBV20-1,-,TRBJ2-3,TGCAGTGCTAGCAGGGGGGCAACAGATACGCAGTATTTT,CSASRGATDTQYF
-,TRBV5-1,-,TRBJ2-3,TGCGCCAGCAGCCCTGGGACTTTTCTCCTCACAGATACGCAGTATTTT,CASSPGTFLLTDTQYF
TRBD2,TRBV20-1,once,TRBJ2-7,TGCAGTGCTAGACCCTTTACTAGCGGGAGCTACGAGCAGTACTTC,CSARPFTSGSYEQYF
TRBD2,TRBV11-3,-,TRBJ2-7,TGTGCCAGCAGCCCGGGACTAGCGGGGACCTACGAGCAGTACTTC,CASSPGLAGTYEQYF
-,TRBV5-1,few,TRBJ1-1,TGCGCCAGCAGCTTAACCGCCGGGTTCATGAACACTGAAGCTTTCTTT,CASSLTAGFMNTEAFF